The 23 T cell receptor beta chains reported below all come from one sample, sequenced in a study of shared clonotypes between healthy human individuals. TCRdb's table, derived via immunoSEQ multiplex PCR, lists solely in-frame clones and lacks some. The sample has 530,000 or so clones, around 79% seen once; the top ten hold approximately 12%. Sample: PBMCs. The receptors derive from a woman aged 40 to 50 in good health. Some clones in this sample may be carry-over from other donors' samples.

The sample holds a few counts of this clone. The chain employs TRBV6-1 and TRBJ2-7, with D maybe TRBD2 (5 bases). The CDR3 is 14 residues long. With 7 bases removed from V and 0 bases from J, the gap between germline ends came to 13 bases. CDR1 MNHNS and CDR2 SASEGT come from the germline V gene. CDR3: CASNMDWSSYEQYF. The DNA of the CDR3 is TGTGCCAGCAATATGGACTGGAGCTCCTACGAGCAGTACTTC.

This clone was picked up one time. The CDR3: CASNWGRDQPQHF. The CDR3 region has the DNA TGTGCCAGCAATTGGGGGAGAGATCAGCCCCAGCATTTT. The rearrangement uses TRBV28 and TRBJ1-5; D possibly corresponds to TRBD1 (5 bases). Germline lookup yields CDR1 MDHEN and CDR2 SYDVKM. The CDR3 extends over 13 amino acids. The germline V and J ends were trimmed by 7 bases and 5 bases, with 12 bases remaining between them.

The CDR3 loop is CASSPSSGTVDTEAFF. In DNA, the CDR3 is TGTGCCAGCAGCCCAAGTTCGGGGACGGTGGACACTGAAGCTTTCTTT. The V call is TRBV7-9, the J call TRBJ1-1; tentative D call: TRBD1 (5 bases). The CDR3 has 16 amino acids. The V end lost 5 bases, the J end lost 3 bases, and 19 bases lay between the germline ends. CDR1 SEHNR and CDR2 FQNEAQ come from the germline V gene (reference sequence).

This chain connects TRBV15 to TRBJ2-1, with D uncertain. The V end was cut by 3 bases, the J end by 0 bases, with 9 bases between. The CDR3 has 15 amino acids. The germline gives CDR1 LNHNV, CDR2 YYDKDF (reference sequence). The CDR3 loop is CATSRTLDSYNEQFF. The CDR3 DNA reads TGTGCCACCAGCAGGACTTTAGACTCCTACAATGAGCAGTTCTTC.

As for this clone: A far larger clone is only one base removed, so a read error is likely. The conserved final phenylalanine or tryptophan is absent from the CDR3, which likely points to a read error. In nucleotides, the CDR3 is TGTGCCAGCAGCTTAGGCGGACAGGCGGACGAGCAGTACCTC. It translates to CASSLGGQADEQYL. V and J are TRBV7-9 and TRBJ2-7, with TRBD1 matching over 7 bases. There are 14 residues in the CDR3. Losses at the gene ends were 1 base for V and 5 bases for J; bases not matched to a gene: 5. Germline CDR1 is SEHNR and CDR2 is FQNEAQ (reference sequence).

The chain combines TRBV5-1 with TRBJ2-2; possible D gene TRBD1, 6 bases. This CDR3 is built from 16 residues. V lost 0 bases to trimming and J lost 3 bases, with 12 bases between them. Germline V gene lookup returns CDR1 SGHRS and CDR2 YFSETQ. In nucleotides, the CDR3 is TGCGCCAGCAGCTTGGCCTCAGGGGTGGACACCGGGGAGCTGTTTTTT. Amino acid sequence: CASSLASGVDTGELFF.

This chain connects TRBV27 to TRBJ2-1; TRBD1 agrees at 10 bases. Germline assignment: CDR1 MNHEY and CDR2 SMNVEV (reference sequence). The trim removed 8 bases at V and 4 bases at J, leaving 2 bases unmatched. The CDR3 has 13 residues. The CDR3, as DNA: TGTGCCAGCTCGGGACAGGGGTACAATGAGCAGTTCTTC. This sequence encodes CASSGQGYNEQFF.

This clone was detected a few times. The chain combines TRBV2 with TRBJ1-5; TRBD1 agrees at 12 bases. The germline gives CDR1 SNHLY, CDR2 FYNNEI. After removal of 6 bases from V and 5 bases from J, the junction contained 5 bases not matched to a gene. There are 15 residues in the CDR3. The CDR3 loop is CASSYGTGGHQPQHF. The CDR3, as DNA: TGTGCCAGCAGCTATGGGACAGGGGGCCATCAGCCCCAGCATTTT.

The V gene is TRBV15, the J gene TRBJ2-6; TRBD1 is a possible D gene (6 bases). Germline loops: CDR1 LNHNV, CDR2 YYDKDF (reference sequence). Trimming took 0 bases from V and 1 from J, leaving 10 bases between them. CDR3 length: 17 amino acids. In DNA form, the CDR3 reads TGTGCCACCAGCAGAGAAACGACAGGATCTGGGGCCAACGTCCTGACTTTC. It specifies CATSRETTGSGANVLTF.

This clone turned up a few times. The V gene is TRBV30, the J gene TRBJ2-7; D gene unclear. The CDR3 is 13 amino acids. CDR1 GTSNPN and CDR2 SVGIG come from the germline V gene (reference sequence). Deletions cut 4 bases from V and 0 bases from J, with 10 bases between. Here the CDR3 reads CAWTPRTSYEQYF. CDR3 nucleotides: TGTGCCTGGACCCCACGGACCTCCTACGAGCAGTACTTC. The whole variable domain, remainder taken from reference TRBV30 and TRBJ2-7, is SQTIHQWPATLVQPVGSPLSLECTVEGTSNPNLYWYRQAAGRGLQLLFYSVGIGQISSEVPQNLSASRPQDRQFILSSKKLLLSDSGFYLCAWTPRTSYEQYFGPGTRLTVT.

The V gene is TRBV7-9, the J gene TRBJ2-2, with 7 positions matching TRBD1. The CDR3 spans 15 residues. Germline-derived CDR1 and CDR2 are SEHNR and FQNEAQ (reference sequence). After removal of 4 bases from V and 4 bases from J, the junction contained 6 bases not matched to a gene. Here the CDR3 reads CASSSGQVFTGELFF. The DNA of the CDR3 is TGTGCCAGCAGCTCCGGACAGGTCTTCACCGGGGAGCTGTTTTTT.

The sample holds one count of this clone. The chain carries TRBV11-2 and TRBJ2-2, with 7 nucleotides matching TRBD2. CDR1 and CDR2 (germline): SGHAT, FQNNGV. This CDR3 spans 17 amino acids. With 0 bases clipped from V and 4 bases from J, the junction kept 8 bases outside the gene matches. CDR3 residues: CASSLDRASGVTGELFF. CDR3 nucleotide sequence: TGTGCCAGCAGCTTAGATAGGGCTAGCGGAGTCACCGGGGAGCTGTTTTTT.

The chain employs TRBV13 and TRBJ2-1, with 10 bases matching TRBD1. Germline values: CDR1 PRHDT, CDR2 FYEKMQ (reference sequence). The CDR3 has 17 amino acids. Germline trimming cut 5 bases from V and 4 bases from J; bases unmatched to any gene: 11. The CDR3 spells CASSQRWGDRGYNEQFF. The CDR3 DNA follows: TGTGCCAGCAGCCAAAGGTGGGGGGACAGGGGTTACAATGAGCAGTTCTTC.

V is TRBV4-1 and J is TRBJ2-2, with 10 positions matching TRBD2. Germline-derived CDR1 and CDR2 are MGHRA and YSYEKL. There are 17 residues in the CDR3. V shed 0 bases and J 6 bases; nucleotides not matched to a gene: 7. DNA for the CDR3: TGCGCCAGCAGCCAAGATCAGGGCCTAGCGGGAGCCGGGGAGCTGTTTTTT. Translated, it gives CASSQDQGLAGAGELFF.

This clone occurred once. The sample has other DNA sequences that encode this CDR3 too. This chain links TRBV7-9 with TRBJ2-7, with 9 bases aligning to TRBD2. Germline V lookup: CDR1 SEHNR, CDR2 FQNEAQ (reference sequence). V trimming: 5 bases; J trimming: 6 bases; junction bases outside the gene matches: 11. CDR3 length: 15 residues. This CDR3 reads CASSGGRAPVLEQYF. In DNA form, the CDR3 reads TGTGCCAGCAGCGGCGGGAGGGCCCCTGTTCTCGAGCAGTACTTC.

The chain recombines TRBV5-4 with TRBJ2-1; D is undetermined. With 0 bases removed from V and 1 base from J, the gap between germline ends came to 8 bases. Germline V gene lookup returns CDR1 SGHNT and CDR2 YYREEE (reference sequence). The CDR3 consists of 15 residues. The CDR3 bases are TGTGCCAGCAGCTTGGAGCCAAATTCCTACAATGAGCAGTTCTTC. Encoded protein: CASSLEPNSYNEQFF.

This chain links TRBV11-2 with TRBJ2-1; D is possibly TRBD2 (6 bases). There are 13 residues in the CDR3. Germline V gene data show CDR1 as SGHAT and CDR2 as FQNNGV. Trimming stripped 5 bases from V and 3 bases from J, with 8 bases between. The DNA for the CDR3 is TGTGCCAGCAGCCGGGGACTCTACAATGAGCAGTTCTTC. Translation gives CASSRGLYNEQFF.

The V call is TRBV28, the J call TRBJ1-2, with D hard to call. Per the germline V gene, CDR1 is MDHEN and CDR2 is SYDVKM. The CDR3 covers 10 residues. Trimming removed 8 bases at V and 3 bases at J, with 4 bases between. The CDR3 loop is CASGDYGYTF. CDR3 DNA: TGTGCCAGCGGGGACTATGGCTACACCTTC.

Details on this clone: The sample holds other DNA sequences that translate to the same CDR3. This chain uses TRBV7-3 with TRBJ2-1, with 11 bases matching TRBD2. Losses at the gene ends were 4 bases for V and 3 bases for J; bases not matched to a gene: 2. Per the germline V gene, CDR1 is SGHTA and CDR2 is FQGTGA. CDR3 size: 15 residues. The CDR3 DNA follows: TGTGCCAGCAGCTCTCTAGCGGGGGGCTACAATGAGCAGTTCTTC. Its translation: CASSSLAGGYNEQFF.

The rearrangement joins TRBV9 to TRBJ2-1; 13 positions match TRBD2. CDR1 and CDR2 from the germline V gene are SGDLS and YYNGEE. V lost 7 bases to trimming and J lost 9 bases; unmatched junction nucleotides: 10. This CDR3 is built from 15 residues. This CDR3 is CASSPGLAGVGEQFF. In nucleotides, the CDR3 is TGTGCCAGCTCTCCCGGACTAGCGGGAGTGGGTGAGCAGTTCTTC.

This chain joins TRBV30 and TRBJ2-5; no firm D call. The V gene lost 4 bases and the J gene lost 2 bases, with 11 bases spanning the gap. The CDR3 runs to 13 residues. CDR1 is GTSNPN and CDR2 is SVGIG in the germline V gene (reference sequence). CDR3 amino acids: CAWNGRLQETQYF. The DNA for the CDR3 is TGTGCCTGGAACGGCAGGCTACAAGAGACCCAGTACTTC.

The chain employs TRBV5-4 and TRBJ1-2; no clear D. V lost 5 bases and J lost 6, with 14 bases in between. This CDR3 region has 13 residues. Per germline, CDR1 SGHNT and CDR2 YYREEE (reference sequence). In nucleotides, the CDR3 is TGTGCCAGCAGTCTTGACTCTATTAATGGCTACACCTTC. This codes for CASSLDSINGYTF.

The gene calls are TRBV28 and TRBJ2-2; D is unresolved. This CDR3 contains 16 residues. The germline CDR1 and CDR2 sequences are MDHEN and SYDVKM. Trimming took off 1 base at V and 0 bases at J, with 9 bases between the two ends. CDR3 sequence (DNA): TGTGCCAGCAGTTTATTGTCCGGCACGAACACCGGGGAGCTGTTTTTT. Its protein product is CASSLLSGTNTGELFF. Supplemented by reference TRBV28 and TRBJ2-2, the full variable domain reads DVKVTQSSRYLVKRTGEKVFLECVQDMDHENMFWYRQDPGLGLRLIYFSYDVKMKEKGDIPEGYSVSREKKERFSLILESASTNQTSMYLCASSLLSGTNTGELFFGEGSRLTVL.